This T cell receptor (beta chain) stems from a study of preoperative IRX-2 immunotherapy in early breast cancer. Only in-frame clones appear in the TCRdb table, and some are missing; sequencing was by immunoSEQ multiplex PCR. This repertoire shows more than 6,500 clones, 65% to 85% found once; its top ten account for around a sixth. Stated treatment: preoperative locoregional IRX-2 cytokine immunotherapy. The germline gives CDR1 LNHDA, CDR2 SQIVND (reference sequence). Trimming left V 3 bases short and J 2 bases short, with 12 bases between. The CDR3 covers 15 residues. The sequence came from a human donor with breast cancer. Sequences were derived from tumor tissue, sampled after IRX-2 immunotherapy. The chain uses TRBV19 and TRBJ2-3; D may be TRBD1 (6 bases). The CDR3 DNA reads as TGTGCCAGTAGTATTCAGGGGCGAGCCACAGATACGCAGTATTTT. Translating gives CASSIQGRATDTQYF.